This entry lists 30 T cell receptor beta chains sequenced from one sample in a study of molecular identifiers for immune sequencing clone quantification. TCRdb re-called the PCR reads through MiXCR, storing one row per CDR3 protein. The data show more than 550,000 distinct CDR3 sequences, less than 30% seen once. Material: naive CD8+ T cells from blood, with Jurkat cell RNA spiked in. Documented subset: FACS-sorted CD8+CD4-CCR7+CD45RA+ naive T cells. The receptors shown here come from a human donor in good health. Some libraries in this study had Jurkat cell RNA spiked in.

The chain uses TRBV13 and TRBJ2-2, with D possibly TRBD1 on 6 matching bases. V was trimmed by 5 bases and J by 1 base, leaving 17 bases between them. The CDR3 sequence is 17 residues long. Germline V gene sequence: CDR1 PRHDT, CDR2 FYEKMQ (reference sequence). The CDR3 DNA follows: TGTGCCAGCAGCCCTACTTTGGGGACATTGAACACCGGGGAGCTGTTTTTT. Its translation is CASSPTLGTLNTGELFF.

There are a few counts of this clonotype. Its ends do not fully match the called genes, so a read error is possible. As DNA, the CDR3 is TGTGCCAGCGCACCTCAGGCGGGCATAGCTCTTGTTGGAAACACCATATATTTT. Encoded protein: CASAPQAGIALVGNTIYF. The chain is built from TRBV18 and TRBJ1-3; D gene uncertain. CDR3 length equals 18 residues. The germline gives CDR1 KGHSH, CDR2 LQKENI.

This clonotype was observed a few times. Since a much larger clone is just one base distant, this may be a read error. V and J are TRBV29-1 and TRBJ2-7; TRBD2 matches at 7 bases. Unmatched junction bases numbered 6, after V lost 1 base and J lost 6 bases. Germline values: CDR1 SQVTM, CDR2 ANQGSEA. The CDR3 consists of 13 residues. This CDR3 is CSVEGSGPCEQYF. Written as DNA, the CDR3 is TGCAGCGTTGAAGGTAGCGGGCCCTGCGAGCAGTACTTC.

This clonotype was counted ten times or more. The J gene is TRBJ1-6, the V gene TRBV7-6; TRBD1 agrees at 8 bases. The V gene end was trimmed by 1 base and the J gene end by 10 bases; junction bases not matched to a gene: 6. Germline V gives CDR1 SGHVS, CDR2 FNYEAQ. The CDR3 is 15 residues long. The CDR3: CASSLEGTGRSPLHF. For the CDR3, the DNA is TGTGCCAGCAGCTTAGAAGGGACAGGACGGTCACCCCTCCACTTT.

This clonotype was seen only a few times. This rearrangement joins TRBV10-3 to TRBJ1-2; the match to TRBD1 covers 8 bases. CDR1 is ENHRY, CDR2 SYGVKD, per germline. The CDR3 contains 16 residues. The J segment lost 4 bases and the V segment lost 4 bases, leaving 11 bases of the junction unmatched. CDR3 sequence (DNA): TGTGCCATCAGTGCGTCACCGGGACAGGACGTCTATGGCTACACCTTC. Protein: CAISASPGQDVYGYTF.

This clonotype was counted ten times or more. J is TRBJ2-3 and V is TRBV4-3; 7 bases are shared with TRBD2. V trimming: 1 base; J trimming: 3 bases; junction bases outside the gene matches: 4. CDR1 and CDR2 (germline): LGHNA, YSLEER. This CDR3 is 15 amino acids long. The CDR3 is CASSQGGGRTDTQYF. Here the CDR3 DNA reads TGCGCCAGCAGCCAAGGGGGCGGGAGAACAGATACGCAGTATTTT.

This clonotype was recorded at least ten times. This chain uses TRBV3-1 with TRBJ2-7, with no clear D. This CDR3 comprises 17 residues. CDR1 and CDR2 (germline): LGHDT, YNNKEL (reference sequence). V was cut by 0 bases and J by 0 bases, with 15 bases left in between. In DNA form, the CDR3 reads TGTGCCAGCAGCCAAGATTTTAGGGCCGGTAGCTCCTACGAGCAGTACTTC. Translated, it gives CASSQDFRAGSSYEQYF.

The table lists this clonotype with many counts. This chain joins TRBV6-2 or TRBV6-3 and TRBJ1-6; D is unresolved. The CDR3 length is 13 residues. Trimming took 7 bases from V and 7 from J, leaving 11 bases between them. The germline gives CDR1 MNHEY, CDR2 SVGEGT. The CDR3 loop reads CASTSGLNSPLHF. DNA for the CDR3: TGTGCCAGCACCTCCGGTCTGAATTCACCCCTCCACTTT.

The chain links TRBV12-5 to TRBJ2-5; no definite D call. The CDR3 extends over 14 amino acids. Germline CDR1 is LGHNT and CDR2 is FRNRAP. Trimming removed 1 base from V and 4 bases from J, with 10 bases in between. The CDR3 bases are TGTGCTAGTGGTTTGGACGCTTGGGGAGAGACCCAGTACTTC. Its protein product is CASGLDAWGETQYF.

This clonotype was observed a handful of times. The chain is built from TRBV6-5 and TRBJ2-7; 8 nucleotides agree with TRBD1. Germline assignment: CDR1 MNHEY and CDR2 SVGAGI. CDR3 length: 15 residues. Trimming took 2 bases from V and 0 from J; bases not matched to a gene: 3. The CDR3 loop is CASSYAQGDSYEQYF. CDR3 in DNA: TGTGCCAGCAGTTACGCACAGGGGGACTCCTACGAGCAGTACTTC.

The chain carries TRBV27 and TRBJ1-6; 9 bases are shared with TRBD1. CDR3 length equals 16 residues. Trimming took 5 bases from V and 9 from J; bases not matched to a gene: 11. Germline CDR1 MNHEY, CDR2 SMNVEV (reference sequence). The CDR3 coding sequence is TGTGCCAGCAGTCCGCGGGACAGGGAGAACGGTTCACCCCTCCACTTT. This sequence encodes CASSPRDRENGSPLHF.

This clonotype has a handful of counts. This chain links TRBV27 with TRBJ2-7; D assignment may be TRBD1 or TRBD2 (5 bases each). The CDR3 has 13 residues. CDR1 is MNHEY and CDR2 is SMNVEV in the germline V gene (reference sequence). The germline V and J ends were trimmed by 5 bases and 10 bases, with 18 bases remaining between them. The CDR3 bases are TGTGCCAGCAGTACAAGGGACCCGAGGAAACAGTACTTC. Amino acid sequence: CASSTRDPRKQYF.

This clonotype was detected only a few times. The rearrangement links TRBV11-2 to TRBJ2-7; the D gene is possibly TRBD1 (6 bases). Germline V gene sequence: CDR1 SGHAT, CDR2 FQNNGV. CDR3 length: 16 amino acids. V lost 2 bases and J 5 bases, leaving 19 bases between the germline ends. CDR3 DNA sequence: TGTGCCAGCAGCTTACTACAGGGTTCCCTTCTTAACGAGCAGTACTTC. This sequence encodes CASSLLQGSLLNEQYF.

In the case of this clonotype: Sequence at one end of the junction differs from germline and may be a read error. The J gene is TRBJ2-3, the V gene TRBV4-1, with TRBD1 matching 9 bases. CDR3 length: 16 residues. Germline CDR1 and CDR2: MGHRA and YSYEKL. The CDR3 DNA sequence: TGCGCCAGCAGCCAAGCCGGGACAGGGAACACAGATACGCAGTGTTTT. Its protein product is CASSQAGTGNTDTQCF.

A few counts support this clonotype. The rearrangement joins TRBV25-1 to TRBJ1-4; the D is unclear. Germline values: CDR1 MGHDK, CDR2 SYGVNS. This CDR3 has 14 residues. V shed 5 bases and J shed 0 bases, with 7 bases lying between them. The CDR3 is CASSPITTNEKLFF. In DNA, the CDR3 is TGTGCCAGCAGTCCTATTACAACTAATGAAAAACTGTTTTTT.

In its sample, this clonotype was seen many times. V gene TRBV7-8 combines with J gene TRBJ1-5, with D hard to call. Germline loops: CDR1 SGHVS, CDR2 FQNEAQ. The CDR3 sequence is 15 residues long. V dropped 1 base and J dropped 0 bases, with 7 bases sitting between them. This chain's CDR3 is CASSLGTASNQPQHF. CDR3 nucleotide sequence: TGTGCCAGCAGCTTAGGGACCGCTAGCAATCAGCCCCAGCATTTT.

For this clonotype: A single base separates this from a much larger clone, so it may be a read error. The genes are TRBV4-1 and TRBJ2-1; 12 nucleotides align to TRBD2. CDR1 and CDR2 (germline): MGHRA, YSYEKL. The CDR3 loop spans 15 amino acids. DNA for the CDR3: TGCGCCCGCAGCCAGACTAGCGGGAGCTACAATGAGCAGTTCTTC. Amino acid sequence: CARSQTSGSYNEQFF.

This clonotype has a handful of counts. The chain employs TRBV20-1 and TRBJ2-1; 11 bases line up with TRBD2. CDR3 length equals 14 residues. Losses at the gene ends were 5 bases for V and 3 bases for J; bases not matched to a gene: 3. Germline V gene lookup returns CDR1 DFQATT and CDR2 SNEGSKA (reference sequence). The DNA of the CDR3 is TGCAGTGCTGAGACTAGCGGGGTCTACAATGAGCAGTTCTTC. Its protein product is CSAETSGVYNEQFF.

The V gene is TRBV6-1, the J gene TRBJ2-7; weak D call: TRBD1 (7 bases). The V end lost 7 bases, the J end lost 3 bases, and 16 bases lay between the germline ends. Germline CDR1 and CDR2: MNHNS and SASEGT. This CDR3 has 14 amino acids. In nucleotides, the CDR3 is TGTGCCAGCACCCGAGGGCGGGACAGCTACGAGCAGTACTTC. Protein sequence: CASTRGRDSYEQYF.

On this clonotype: Just one base apart from a much larger clone, this may be a read error. The chain uses TRBV7-6 and TRBJ2-5; D might be TRBD1 (6 bases). The CDR3 is 15 amino acids. CDR1 is SGHVS and CDR2 is FNYEAQ in the germline V gene. This chain's CDR3 is CDSSLGGHPQETQYF. The CDR3 DNA sequence: TGTGACAGCAGCTTAGGGGGACACCCCCAAGAGACCCAGTACTTC.

This chain uses TRBV7-6 with TRBJ1-5; D is uncertain. The germline V gene encodes CDR1 SGHVS and CDR2 FNYEAQ. With 1 base removed from V and 2 bases from J, the gap between germline ends came to 6 bases. The CDR3 has 14 residues. CDR3 protein: CASSLDHRNQPQHF. The CDR3 bases are TGTGCCAGCAGCTTAGATCATCGCAATCAGCCCCAGCATTTT.

The sample holds a few counts of this clonotype. The rearrangement joins TRBV19 to TRBJ2-7; 7 bases agree with TRBD1. This CDR3 contains 18 residues. Germline CDR1 is LNHDA and CDR2 is SQIVND (reference sequence). V lost 1 base, J lost 0 bases, and 12 bases stayed unmatched. The CDR3 nucleotides read TGTGCCAGTAGTATAGCCCACATACTACGGGACAGCTCCTACGAGCAGTACTTC. Translating it yields CASSIAHILRDSSYEQYF.

The chain couples TRBV7-9 to TRBJ1-3; 7 nucleotides align to TRBD1. Losses at the gene ends were 11 bases for V and 2 bases for J; bases not matched to a gene: 3. There are 12 residues in the CDR3. Per the germline V gene, CDR1 is SEHNR and CDR2 is FQNEAQ (reference sequence). The chain's CDR3 is CALGGAGNTIYF. As DNA, the CDR3 is TGTGCCTTAGGGGGCGCTGGAAACACCATATATTTT. Based on the CDR3 plus reference TRBV7-9 and TRBJ1-3, the full variable domain is DTGVSQNPRHKITKRGQNVTFRCDPISEHNRLYWYRQTLGQGPEFLTYFQNEAQLEKSRLLSDRFSAERPKGSFSTLEIQRTEQGDSAMYLCALGGAGNTIYFGEGSWLTVV.

This chain joins TRBV6-2 or TRBV6-3 and TRBJ2-7, with a possible D match to TRBD1 (5 bases). The V end lost 4 bases, the J end lost 3 bases, and 13 bases lay between the germline ends. In germline, CDR1 is MNHEY, CDR2 SVGEGT. The CDR3 spans 14 residues. The DNA for the CDR3 is TGTGCCAGCAGTTCCCTCTCAGGGAACTACGAGCAGTACTTC. Encoded protein: CASSSLSGNYEQYF.

CDR3 loop: CASSEARGGAKETQYF. CDR3 sequence (DNA): TGTGCCAGCAGTGAGGCGCGCGGGGGAGCAAAAGAGACCCAGTACTTC. This sequence joins TRBV2 and TRBJ2-5; 7 positions match TRBD2. The CDR3 contains 16 residues. Trimming removed 3 bases from V and 3 bases from J; junction bases left unmatched: 10. Germline CDR1 and CDR2: SNHLY and FYNNEI. Combining the CDR3 with reference TRBV2 and TRBJ2-5 gives the whole variable domain EPEVTQTPSHQVTQMGQEVILRCVPISNHLYFYWYRQILGQKVEFLVSFYNNEISEKSEIFDDQFSVERPDGSNFTLKIRSTKLEDSAMYFCASSEARGGAKETQYFGPGTRLLVL.

Points on this clonotype: Germline and junction disagree at one end, which may indicate a read error. V gene TRBV6-5 combines with J gene TRBJ1-4, with 11 positions matching TRBD1. This CDR3 has 16 amino acids. Germline V lookup: CDR1 MNHEY, CDR2 SVGAGI. DNA of the CDR3: TGTGCCAGCAGTACACCGAGGGACAGGGGGGATGGAAAACAGTTTTTT. Translation gives CASSTPRDRGDGKQFF.

This clonotype was seen many times. This chain connects TRBV20-1 to TRBJ2-7; a possible D gene is TRBD1 (5 bases). Per the germline V gene, CDR1 is DFQATT and CDR2 is SNEGSKA (reference sequence). The CDR3 runs 14 residues. The V end lost 3 bases, the J end lost 0 bases, and 12 bases lay between the germline ends. The CDR3 region has the DNA TGCAGTGCTAGGCCTGACAGTCACTCCTACGAGCAGTACTTC. Translated, it gives CSARPDSHSYEQYF.

The chain couples TRBV4-3 to TRBJ2-7; D perhaps matches TRBD1 (6 bases). This CDR3 region has 14 residues. V lost 1 base and J lost 6, with 13 bases in between. The germline CDR1 and CDR2 sequences are LGHNA and YSLEER. The CDR3 region is CASSQGPGAREQYF. In DNA, the CDR3 is TGCGCCAGCAGCCAAGGGCCAGGGGCTCGCGAGCAGTACTTC.

This clonotype was observed many times. The J gene is TRBJ2-3, the V gene TRBV5-1; TRBD1 agrees at 7 bases. The CDR3 runs 16 residues. With 4 bases clipped from V and 1 base from J, the junction kept 9 bases outside the gene matches. Germline values: CDR1 SGHRS, CDR2 YFSETQ. The CDR3 DNA sequence: TGCGCCAGCAGCACGGACAGGACCCCTGGCACAGATACGCAGTATTTT. This gives the protein CASSTDRTPGTDTQYF.

Concerning this clonotype: The junction differs from germline at one of its ends, possibly a read error. The V gene is TRBV27, the J gene TRBJ2-1; 14 nucleotides agree with TRBD2. The germline CDR1 and CDR2 sequences are MNHEY and SMNVEV (reference sequence). CDR3 length equals 19 residues. CDR3 nucleotides: TGTGCCAGCAGTCCCGGGACTAGCGGGAGCCCGCCGGGTGGCAATGGGCAGTTCTTC. Translation gives CASSPGTSGSPPGGNGQFF.